This entry describes one TCR beta chain. It lacks a known antigen. It has no much larger one-base neighbor in the sample; base qualities were not kept. This specimen comes from a study of blood T cells in healthy people across ages (dated by TCRdb to about 2015). Background for the entire study: Template switching captured roughly one uniquely barcoded TCR beta cDNA molecule per two T cells in model experiments. Donors were grouped into four age groups: young (average approximately 15 years), middle-aged (39), aged (around 56) and long-lived (about 82). For two donors (one aged 18 to 30 and one aged 80 or older), the study analyzed two additional independent replicas of 1 million unique cDNA reads from the same blood draw. Using deep sequencing normalized with unique cDNA molecular identifiers, the study measured how TCR beta repertoire diversity changes with age. To avoid experimental bias, donors of different ages were distributed randomly across sequencing lanes.

V is pared back by 3 bases and J by 0 bases, with 6 bases lying between the germline termini. CDR1 SGDLS and CDR2 YYNGEE were looked up in the germline V gene. The CDR3 holds 14 amino acids from the cysteine to the phenylalanine. CDR3 DNA only is kept here, 42 bases in frame from base 1. The approximately 39 donors, aged about 6 to 95 years, were systemically healthy Caucasian individuals from Russia. Each donor gave 9 to 10 milliliters of peripheral blood, collected into EDTA-treated Vacutainer tubes. Ficoll-Paque density-gradient centrifugation was used to isolate PBMCs, with at least 7 million per sample. Trizol reagent was used to extract total RNA from PBMCs, with at least 5.5 micrograms per sample. Naive CD45RAhigh/CD27high T cell percentages were measured by flow cytometry on a PBMC aliquot from every donor. The study at large found these results: Observed TCR beta diversity per million T cells fell roughly linearly with age, and a significant reduction was already apparent by age around 36. Compared with the aged group, the long-lived group had more naive CD4+ T cells, fewer expanded clones and increased TCR diversity, suggesting age selection. Estimates of total diversity based on one million sequenced T cells were considered lower bounds and underestimates. A strong correlation was found between observed TCR beta diversity and the percentage of naive T cells measured by flow cytometry. Because profiling used bulk unsorted PBMCs, naive and antigen-experienced compartments could not be compared conclusively. Because the CMV infection status of the donors was unknown, age-related changes in expanded clonotypes may potentially have been confounded.

Library preparation was by 5' RACE. A second about 7 to 12 cycle PCR used a sample-barcoded 5' primer and a J-beta primer mix. Each TCR beta cDNA molecule received a unique molecular identifier from a template-switch 5' adaptor carrying 12 random nucleotides. At least 2.5 million CDR3-containing paired-end reads were obtained from each sample. First-strand cDNA synthesis was performed from all RNA using the Mint cDNA synthesis kit, with priming by a TRBC-specific oligonucleotide. After uracil-DNA glycosylase treatment, a first 18-cycle PCR used universal primers M1SS and BC2_uni_R on all cDNA. The paper's processing steps were these. For normalization, 1 million high-quality reads, each with a distinct molecular identifier, were randomly selected from each sample. Instead of being binned into consensus sequences, reads that shared molecular identifiers were thrown out. MiTCR, run with a Q25 quality threshold and the strictest error-elimination algorithm, handled CDR3 identification, clonotype clustering and error correction. A nonparametric unseen species model with Euler transformation was used to estimate lower-bound total TCR beta diversity. TCRdb redid the processing of the public reads, applying fastp at Q25 and MiXCR, and retained in-frame beta chains. Each entry is one CDR3 protein sequence, shown with its most common DNA and genes. The V and J calls, along with clone size, are taken from TCRdb and not from the paper's own processing. The sample table holds 1.8 million or so distinct CDR3 sequences, of which about two fifths were seen once. The biggest ten clones account for more than 20% of the sample.

The TCR originated in a human donor in good health. The chain joins TRBV9 to TRBJ1-4, with the D gene call left open. The source material was blood. The CDR3 is CASSAGATNEKLFF. The DNA is TGTGCCAGCAGCGCCGGGGCAACTAATGAAAAACTGTTTTTT.